Below, 15 T cell receptor beta chains from the same sample are listed, as sequenced in a study of cytomegalovirus exposure and HLA in healthy donors. The PCR made use of 60 Vbeta and 13 Jbeta primers. Profiled with immunoSEQ multiplex PCR; TCRdb holds only in-frame clones, not every one. The sample consists of about 140,000 clones, about 79% of them appearing once. Sequenced sample: PBMCs. These receptors came from a man aged 35 to 55 in good health and CMV-seropositive.

This rearrangement joins TRBV5-4 to TRBJ1-1; 9 positions agree with TRBD1. V dropped 4 bases and J dropped 5; count of bases not matched to a gene: 6. The CDR3 consists of 14 residues. Germline V gene sequence: CDR1 SGHNT, CDR2 YYREEE (reference sequence). The CDR3 region is CASSPDRGRTEAFF. DNA for the CDR3: TGTGCCAGCAGCCCGGACAGGGGTAGGACTGAAGCTTTCTTT.

V gene TRBV30 combines with J gene TRBJ2-2; 8 bases map to TRBD2. The CDR3 contains 15 residues. Losses at the gene ends were 2 bases for V and 0 bases for J; bases not matched to a gene: 2. The germline gives CDR1 GTSNPN, CDR2 SVGIG (reference sequence). The CDR3 coding sequence is TGTGCCTGGAGTAGCGGGAGTGCGAACACCGGGGAGCTGTTTTTT. This codes for CAWSSGSANTGELFF.

V gene TRBV9 combines with J gene TRBJ1-1, with 11 positions matching TRBD1. This CDR3 region has 14 residues. Germline V gene sequence: CDR1 SGDLS, CDR2 YYNGEE. Unmatched junction bases numbered 3, after V lost 3 bases and J lost 5 bases. CDR3 DNA sequence: TGTGCCAGCAGCGCAGGGACAGGGGGGACTGAAGCTTTCTTT. Translation gives CASSAGTGGTEAFF.

A note on this clone: At one of its ends the junction is not consistent with the germline gene, which may arise from a read error. This sequence joins TRBV7-7 and TRBJ1-4, with TRBD1 matching over 8 bases. The CDR3 spans 15 residues. From germline, CDR1 is SSHAT and CDR2 FNYEAQ (reference sequence). As DNA, the CDR3 is TGTGCTAGCAGCCCACAGACAGGGGCAAATGAAAAACTGTTTTTT. This sequence encodes CASSPQTGANEKLFF.

The rearrangement joins TRBV6-5 to TRBJ1-3, with TRBD1 matching 8 bases. J lost 4 bases, V lost 6 bases, and 5 bases had no gene match. The germline V gene has CDR1 MNHEY and CDR2 SVGAGI. The CDR3 sequence is 14 residues long. The CDR3 DNA sequence: TGTGCCAGCAGCCGCCGACAGGGGGGAAACACCATATATTTT. Its translation: CASSRRQGGNTIYF.

The V gene is TRBV19, the J gene TRBJ1-3, with 7 bases aligning to TRBD1. This CDR3 has 15 amino acids. Losses at the gene ends were 6 bases for V and 4 bases for J; bases not matched to a gene: 9. Germline values: CDR1 LNHDA, CDR2 SQIVND (reference sequence). The CDR3 DNA reads TGTGCCAGTAGCCGGGACAGCTTCGGGGGAAACACCATATATTTT. This translates into CASSRDSFGGNTIYF.

The V and J genes are TRBV29-1 and TRBJ1-2, with 10 bases lining up with TRBD1. The CDR3 contains 12 residues. CDR1 is SQVTM and CDR2 is ANQGSEA in the germline V gene. Trimming removed 5 bases from V and 9 bases from J; junction bases left unmatched: 6. The CDR3, as DNA: TGCAGCGTTTCGCCGACAGGGGGCAGCTACACCTTC. It yields the protein CSVSPTGGSYTF.

J is TRBJ1-4 and V is TRBV7-2, with a possible D match to TRBD1 (5 bases). CDR3 length: 13 residues. The V gene lost 5 bases and the J gene lost 8 bases, with 12 bases spanning the gap. Germline CDR1 SGHTA, CDR2 FQGNSA. The CDR3 nucleotides read TGTGCCAGCAGCCCCGGGGGAGGAGAAAAACTGTTTTTT. Translation gives CASSPGGGEKLFF. The full variable domain, rest sourced from reference TRBV7-2 and TRBJ1-4, is GAGVSQSPSNKVTEKGKDVELRCDPISGHTALYWYRQSLGQGLEFLIYFQGNSAPDKSGLPSDRFSAERTGGSVSTLTIQRTQQEDSAVYLCASSPGGGEKLFFGSGTQLSVL.

The gene calls are TRBV10-3 and TRBJ2-7, with 9 bases fitting TRBD2. Looked up from germline, CDR1 is ENHRY and CDR2 is SYGVKD. V was clipped by 6 bases and J by 5 bases; unmatched bases: 8. The CDR3 covers 14 residues. CDR3 in DNA: TGTGCCATCAGGCGGGGGGGGGCGGAAAACGAGCAGTACTTC. The encoded protein is CAIRRGGAENEQYF.

J is TRBJ2-1 and V is TRBV5-6; tentatively, D is TRBD1 (6 bases). This CDR3 comprises 15 residues. Looked up from germline, CDR1 is SGHDT and CDR2 is YYEEEE. Trimming removed 2 bases at V and 4 bases at J, with 13 bases between. The CDR3 region is CASSFPGTPYNEQFF. The CDR3 nucleotides read TGTGCCAGCAGCTTTCCAGGGACACCTTACAATGAGCAGTTCTTC. Filled out from reference TRBV5-6 and TRBJ2-1, the complete variable domain reads DAGVTQSPTHLIKTRGQQVTLRCSPKSGHDTVSWYQQALGQGPQFIFQYYEEEERQRGNFPDRFSGHQFPNYSSELNVNALLLGDSALYLCASSFPGTPYNEQFFGPGTRLTVL.

The V gene is TRBV2, the J gene TRBJ1-5; 7 bases align to TRBD1. This CDR3 region has 16 residues. CDR1 SNHLY and CDR2 FYNNEI come from the germline V gene. V shed 7 bases and J 2 bases; nucleotides not matched to a gene: 11. The CDR3 loop reads CASTEGQPWGNQPQHF. DNA for the CDR3: TGTGCCAGCACCGAGGGACAGCCGTGGGGCAATCAGCCCCAGCATTTT.

In nucleotides, the CDR3 is TGTGCCAGCAGCTCTCGGACGGGACTCTCTGGGGCCAACGTCCTGACTTTC. Its protein product is CASSSRTGLSGANVLTF. The J gene is TRBJ2-6, the V gene TRBV9; a weak D match, TRBD2 (6 bases). The ends were cut back, 4 bases at V and 0 bases at J, with 14 bases in the middle. This CDR3 has 17 amino acids. In germline, CDR1 is SGDLS, CDR2 YYNGEE.

The chain joins TRBV2 to TRBJ2-1; TRBD2 matches 9 bases. V trimming: 5 bases; J trimming: 3 bases; junction bases outside the gene matches: 5. This CDR3 is built from 15 residues. Germline loops: CDR1 SNHLY, CDR2 FYNNEI. This chain's CDR3 is CASSRRLADYNEQFF. The CDR3, as DNA: TGTGCCAGCAGTCGAAGACTAGCGGACTACAATGAGCAGTTCTTC.

The chain links TRBV6-6 to TRBJ2-7; 7 bases align to TRBD2. CDR3 length: 16 residues. The junction had 8 bases not matched to a gene; V was cut back by 2 bases and J by 1 base. Germline V gene sequence: CDR1 MNHNY, CDR2 SVGAGI (reference sequence). CDR3 residues: CASSYPTGGGSYEQYF. CDR3 bases: TGTGCCAGCAGTTACCCGACTGGGGGGGGGTCCTACGAGCAGTACTTC.

This clone was seen once. The V and J genes are TRBV2 and TRBJ1-6; D is unresolved. The CDR3 is 15 amino acids. CDR1 is SNHLY, CDR2 FYNNEI, per germline. The germline V and J ends were trimmed by 7 bases and 0 bases, with 10 bases remaining between them. The CDR3 sequence is CASIYGSSYNSPLHF. CDR3 nucleotides: TGTGCCAGCATTTATGGGAGCTCCTATAATTCACCCCTCCACTTT.